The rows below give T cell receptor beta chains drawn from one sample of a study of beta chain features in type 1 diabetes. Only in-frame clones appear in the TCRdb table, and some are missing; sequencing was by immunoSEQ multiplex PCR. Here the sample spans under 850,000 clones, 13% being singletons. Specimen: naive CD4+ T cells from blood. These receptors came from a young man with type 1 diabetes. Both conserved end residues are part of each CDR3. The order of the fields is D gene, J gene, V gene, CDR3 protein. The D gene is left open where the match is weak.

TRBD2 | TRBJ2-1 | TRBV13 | CASRRRRGGQGNEQFF
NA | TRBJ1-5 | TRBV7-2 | CASSSDQFNQPQHF
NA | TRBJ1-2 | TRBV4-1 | CASSQGGKLYGYTF
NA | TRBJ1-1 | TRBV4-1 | CASSHQILSLEAFF
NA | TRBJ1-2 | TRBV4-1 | CASSQDLGSPGWGYTF
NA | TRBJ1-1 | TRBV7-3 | CASSFSPGAEAFF
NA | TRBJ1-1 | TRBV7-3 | CASSPRQNTEAFF
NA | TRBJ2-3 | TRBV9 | CASSVVGSDTQYF
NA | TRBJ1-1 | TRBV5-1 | CASSLTEMNTEAFF
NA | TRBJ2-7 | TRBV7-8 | CASSLAEGGPYEQYF
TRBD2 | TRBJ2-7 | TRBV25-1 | CASTGGGRSRLGQYF
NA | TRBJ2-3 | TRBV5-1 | CASSLEGFRDTQYF
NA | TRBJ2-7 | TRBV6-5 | CASSETGRKFEQYF
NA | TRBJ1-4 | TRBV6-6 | CASSSWGNEKLFF
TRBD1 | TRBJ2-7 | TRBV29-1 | CSVGTGGTYEQYF
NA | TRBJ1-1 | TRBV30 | CAWNRPGHSEAFF
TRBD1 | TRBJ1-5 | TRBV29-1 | CSVRAGTGLWQPQHF
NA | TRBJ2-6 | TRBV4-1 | CASSQVYRASGANVLTF
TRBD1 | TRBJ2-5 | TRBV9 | CASSADRGRETQYF
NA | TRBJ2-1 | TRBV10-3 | CAISGGGSYNEQFF
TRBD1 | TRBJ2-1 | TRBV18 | CASSPYTGTGGRGEQFF
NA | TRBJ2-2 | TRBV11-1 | CASSRTATGELFF
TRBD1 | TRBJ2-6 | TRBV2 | CASGDRLPSGANVLTF
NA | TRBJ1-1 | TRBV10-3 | CAISWDGNTEAFF
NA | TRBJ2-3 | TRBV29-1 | CSVPGPSTQYF
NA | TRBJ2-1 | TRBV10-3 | CAISPPGYNEQFF
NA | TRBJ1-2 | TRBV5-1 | CASSLQGHGYTF
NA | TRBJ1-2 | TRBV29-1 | CSVDPDYGYTF
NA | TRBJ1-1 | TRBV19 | CASSGGRTEAFF
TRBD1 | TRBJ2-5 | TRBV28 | CASSPGQGETQYF
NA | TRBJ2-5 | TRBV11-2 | CASSLEGMWETQYF
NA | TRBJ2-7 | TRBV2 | CASSDRSYEQYF
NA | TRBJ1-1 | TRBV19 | CASSTAVEAFF
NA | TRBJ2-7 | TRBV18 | CASSPGQEDEQYF
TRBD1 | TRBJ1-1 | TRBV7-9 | CASSPRGQKDTEAFF
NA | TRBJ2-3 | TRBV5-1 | CASSGSSTDTQYF
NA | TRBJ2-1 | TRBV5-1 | CASSLDWVSTGNEQFF
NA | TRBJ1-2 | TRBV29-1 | CSVETGNAVAYGYTF
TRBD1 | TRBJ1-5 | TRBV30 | CAWRPTGGGNQPQHF
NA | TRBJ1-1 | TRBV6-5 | CASSYGPGEAFF
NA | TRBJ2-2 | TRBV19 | CASSIARLGTNTGELFF
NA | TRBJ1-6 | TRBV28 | CASSSPVGYGSPLHF
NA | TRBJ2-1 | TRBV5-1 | CASSSPGQGIEQFF
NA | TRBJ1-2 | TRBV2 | CASSEREAYGYTF
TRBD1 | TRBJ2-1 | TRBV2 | CASRTGDSYNEQFF
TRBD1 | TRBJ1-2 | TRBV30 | CAWRIKDRAYGYTF
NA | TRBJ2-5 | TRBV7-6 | CASSLSSQETQYF
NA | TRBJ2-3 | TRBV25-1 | CASSDGWGSTDTQYF
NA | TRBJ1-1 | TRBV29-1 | CSVEGRLNTEAFF
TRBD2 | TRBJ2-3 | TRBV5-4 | CASSPQTARASGADTQYF
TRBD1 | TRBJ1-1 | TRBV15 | CATRGQGGSQAFF